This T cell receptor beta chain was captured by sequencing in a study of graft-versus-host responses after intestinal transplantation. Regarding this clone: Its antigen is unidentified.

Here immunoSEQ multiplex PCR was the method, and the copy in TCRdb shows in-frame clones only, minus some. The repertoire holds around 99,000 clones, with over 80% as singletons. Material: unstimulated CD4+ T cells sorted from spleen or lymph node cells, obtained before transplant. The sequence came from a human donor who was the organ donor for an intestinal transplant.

The CDR3: CASSLDRAYGYTF. CDR3 nucleotides: TGTGCCAGCAGTCTCGACAGGGCGTATGGCTACACCTTC. V gene TRBV9 combines with J gene TRBJ1-2; 7 bases fit TRBD1. The CDR3 covers 13 residues. V was clipped by 5 bases and J by 5 bases; unmatched bases: 6. The germline V gene encodes CDR1 SGDLS and CDR2 YYNGEE. The whole variable domain, filled in from reference TRBV9 and TRBJ1-2, reads DSGVTQTPKHLITATGQRVTLRCSPRSGDLSVYWYQQSLDQGLQFLIQYYNGEERAKGNILERFSAQQFPDLHSELNLSSLELGDSALYFCASSLDRAYGYTFGSGTRLTVV.